The T cell receptor beta chain under discussion was sequenced for a study of long-term antiretroviral therapy in people with HIV. Regarding this clone: Its antigen is not identified.

Assay version v3.0 of immunoSEQ was used, and it was run at survey level. Repertoires were generated with immunoSEQ multiplex PCR, while TCRdb's copy carries only in-frame clones and drops some. The data contain roughly 28,000 clones, roughly 88% of them singletons. General study results and limits: HIV repertoires spanned tighter CDR3 length ranges than controls did. Within the repertoire, clones expanded before ART were dominant at all time points. Following ART, diversity rose but still fell short of transplant donor controls. Data on ART adherence, viral resistance or therapy changes were unavailable.

In germline, CDR1 is SGHRS, CDR2 YFSETQ. CDR3 length equals 16 residues. V was clipped by 0 bases and J by 3 bases, with 13 bases between them. Sample: unsorted PBMCs, taken 0.5 years after starting antiretroviral therapy. The chain is built from TRBV5-1 and TRBJ2-1; tentative D call: TRBD2 (6 bases). The clonotype comes from a woman aged 18-29 years with HIV. The CDR3 spells CASSLELASFYNEQFF. The DNA for the CDR3 is TGCGCCAGCAGCTTGGAGCTAGCGAGCTTCTACAATGAGCAGTTCTTC.